This is a list of T cell receptor beta chains from one sample in a study of tumour-infiltrating T cells in Burkitt lymphoma. Clones were read by immunoSEQ multiplex PCR, and TCRdb kept only the in-frame ones, dropping some. The table has around 9,200 clones, less than 65% seen once. Sample: tumor tissue. These receptors were obtained from a human donor with diffuse large B-cell lymphoma. Both conserved end residues are part of each CDR3. The D gene is left open where the match is weak. The size entry is marked missing in some rows and otherwise reads once, few, many or a size class.

V	size	D	J	CDR3	DNA
TRBV4-1	-	-	TRBJ2-1	CASSHSTGLLEQFF	TGCGCCAGCAGCCATTCAACAGGGCTTCTGGAGCAGTTCTTC
TRBV6-6	once	-	TRBJ1-2	CASSQSRTKGYGYTF	TGTGCCAGCAGCCAGAGCCGGACAAAGGGCTATGGCTACACCTTC
TRBV11-1	-	-	TRBJ1-2	CASSGFYGYTF	TGTGCCAGCAGTGGGTTTTATGGCTACACCTTC
TRBV30	-	-	TRBJ1-1	CAWSVGGANTEAFF	TGTGCCTGGAGTGTAGGAGGGGCGAACACTGAAGCTTTCTTT
TRBV6-5	-	-	TRBJ1-2	CASSYGQVYGYTF	TGTGCCAGCAGTTACGGGCAGGTCTATGGCTACACCTTC
TRBV9	-	-	TRBJ1-3	CASSVGGNTIYF	TGTGCCAGCAGCGTAGGAGGGAACACCATATATTTT
TRBV7-9	-	-	TRBJ1-4	CASSYLQQNEKLFF	TGTGCCAGCAGCTACTTGCAGCAGAATGAAAAACTGTTTTTT
TRBV7-3	-	-	TRBJ1-4	CASSLTGTANEKLFF	TGTGCCAGCAGCTTAACGGGGACGGCTAATGAAAAACTGTTTTTT
TRBV27	medium-sized	TRBD1	TRBJ1-6	CASSFRTGGHSPLHF	TGTGCCAGCAGTTTCCGGACAGGGGGTCATTCACCCCTCCACTTT
TRBV7-8	few	-	TRBJ2-2	CASGNSGPRELFF	TGTGCCAGCGGAAATTCAGGGCCCAGGGAGCTGTTTTTT
TRBV15	-	-	TRBJ2-7	CATSREGLRHQEQYF	TGTGCCACCAGCAGAGAGGGCCTTCGCCACCAGGAGCAGTACTTC
TRBV19	medium-sized	-	TRBJ1-5	CASSPDGVRPQHF	TGTGCCAGTAGTCCAGATGGTGTAAGGCCCCAGCATTTT
TRBV7-9	-	-	TRBJ1-3	CASSSRGGSGNTIYF	TGTGCCAGCAGCTCCAGAGGAGGCTCTGGAAACACCATATATTTT
TRBV7-9	large	-	TRBJ1-1	CASSLVYTVNTEAFF	TGTGCCAGCAGCTTAGTCTACACGGTGAACACTGAAGCTTTCTTT
TRBV28	few	-	TRBJ1-2	CASRSSGGAYGYTF	TGTGCCAGCAGATCGTCGGGGGGAGCTTATGGCTACACCTTC
TRBV30	few	-	TRBJ2-1	CAWSVNEQFF	TGTGCCTGGAGTGTAAATGAGCAGTTCTTC
TRBV10-3	-	-	TRBJ2-1	CAISESRTVPNEQFF	TGTGCCATCAGTGAGTCGCGGACAGTACCCAATGAGCAGTTCTTC
TRBV28	-	-	TRBJ1-5	CASSFWGQSVNQPQHF	TGTGCCAGCAGTTTTTGGGGGCAGTCAGTCAATCAGCCCCAGCATTTT
TRBV28	-	TRBD2	TRBJ2-5	CATSGLYQETQYF	TGTGCCACCTCGGGACTATACCAAGAGACCCAGTACTTC
TRBV4-2	-	-	TRBJ2-5	CASSQLQGTYQETQYF	TGTGCCAGCAGCCAGTTACAGGGTACCTACCAAGAGACCCAGTACTTC
TRBV30	-	-	TRBJ1-6	CAWSAGRPNSPLHF	TGTGCCTGGAGTGCGGGACGGCCTAATTCACCCCTCCACTTT
TRBV9	medium-sized	TRBD1	TRBJ1-6	CASKGQGQSPLHF	TGTGCCAGCAAGGGACAGGGTCAATCACCCCTCCACTTT